A single sample gave rise to the 4 T cell receptor beta chains below, sequenced in a study of blood T cells in healthy people across ages. A second PCR of about 7 to 12 cycles used a sample-barcoded 5' primer and a J-beta primer mix. TCRdb re-called the 5' RACE reads through MiXCR, storing one row per CDR3 protein. The table records some 800,000 distinct CDR3 sequences, roughly 44% of them present only once. The sample was blood. All receptors come from a man between 60 and 75 years old in good health.

The chain couples TRBV28 to TRBJ1-4; D is perhaps TRBD1 (5 bases). Per the germline V gene, CDR1 is MDHEN and CDR2 is SYDVKM. The CDR3 length is 15 residues. Trimming took off 6 bases at V and 4 bases at J, with 15 bases between the two ends. In DNA, the CDR3 is TGTGCCAGCAGGGGGGGGACGGAGTATAATGAAAAACTGTTTTTT. Translation: CASRGGTEYNEKLFF.

This chain uses TRBV6-2 or TRBV6-3 with TRBJ1-5; D is possibly TRBD1 (5 bases). V was cut by 4 bases and J by 6 bases, with 10 bases left in between. Germline assignment: CDR1 MNHEY and CDR2 SVGEGT. CDR3 length equals 13 residues. The CDR3 is CASSSRASQPQHF. The CDR3 DNA is TGTGCCAGCAGTTCCAGGGCGAGTCAGCCCCAGCATTTT.

This clonotype was seen more than once but under ten times. CDR3 DNA: TGCGCCAGCAGCCTTGGGACGGTGCCGGGAGAGACCCAGTACTTC. Amino acid sequence: CASSLGTVPGETQYF. The rearrangement uses TRBV4-3 and TRBJ2-5; D may correspond to TRBD1 or TRBD2 (5 bases each). The V gene's germline CDR1 is LGHNA and CDR2 YSLEER. V lost 4 bases and J lost 4, with 16 bases in between. The CDR3 contains 15 residues.

There are a few counts of this clonotype. The rearrangement uses TRBV9 and TRBJ2-5; a weak D match, TRBD1 (8 bases). V was pared by 2 bases and J by 0 bases, with 11 bases between. The CDR3 contains 15 residues. Germline assignment: CDR1 SGDLS and CDR2 YYNGEE. This chain's CDR3 is CASSVTGGDQETQYF. Written as DNA, the CDR3 is TGTGCCAGCAGCGTTACAGGGGGGGACCAAGAGACCCAGTACTTC.